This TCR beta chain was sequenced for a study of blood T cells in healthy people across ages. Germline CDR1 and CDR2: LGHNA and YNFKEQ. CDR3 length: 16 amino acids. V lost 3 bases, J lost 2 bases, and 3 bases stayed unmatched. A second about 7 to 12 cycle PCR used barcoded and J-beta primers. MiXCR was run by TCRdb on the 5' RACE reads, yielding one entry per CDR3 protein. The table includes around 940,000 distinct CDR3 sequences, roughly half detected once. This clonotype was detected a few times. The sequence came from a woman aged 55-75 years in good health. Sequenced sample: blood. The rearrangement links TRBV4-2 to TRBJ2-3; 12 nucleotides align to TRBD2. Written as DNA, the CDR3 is TGTGCCAGCAGCCAGAGACTAGCGGGGGTCACAGATACGCAGTATTTT. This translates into CASSQRLAGVTDTQYF.